A selection of T cell receptor beta chains follows, all from one sample in a study of CD8+CD57+ T cells in acquired aplastic anemia. Each CDR3 protein is one row after TCRdb ran MiXCR on the reads. Among about 190,000 distinct CDR3 sequences, approximately 52% were seen once, and the ten largest hold about a sixth. Sample: sorted CD4+, CD8+, or CD8+CD57+ T cells (not recorded which) from PBMCs. The receptor source for this set is a human donor in good health, serving as a control. CDR3s include the opening cysteine and the closing phenylalanine or tryptophan. D genes are given only for firm matches. Expanded clones get a size class; other rows say once, few or many, or leave the size out.

j_gene: TRBJ1-6; d_gene: TRBD1; len: 14; abundance: many; v_gene: TRBV10-3; CDR3nt: TGTGCCATCAGTGACGGACAGGGAAATTCACCCCTCCACTTT; CDR3aa: CAISDGQGNSPLHF
j_gene: TRBJ1-2; d_gene: -; len: 13; abundance: -; v_gene: TRBV15; CDR3nt: TGTGCCACCTCCGGGCCTCCTTCGGATGGCTACACCTTC; CDR3aa: CATSGPPSDGYTF
j_gene: TRBJ2-2; d_gene: TRBD2; len: 16; abundance: -; v_gene: TRBV19; CDR3nt: TGTGCCAGTAGTATTTTCCGCGGACTAGCTGCCGGGGAGCTGTTTTTT; CDR3aa: CASSIFRGLAAGELFF
j_gene: TRBJ1-6; d_gene: -; len: 14; abundance: few; v_gene: TRBV7-2; CDR3nt: TGTGCCAGCAGCTTAGGGGGCGCCGGGGCACCCCTCCACTTT; CDR3aa: CASSLGGAGAPLHF
j_gene: TRBJ1-2; d_gene: TRBD1; len: 14; abundance: -; v_gene: TRBV19; CDR3nt: TGTGCCACCGGGACAGGGAGGAGCTTCTATGGCTACACCTTC; CDR3aa: CATGTGRSFYGYTF
j_gene: TRBJ1-4; d_gene: -; len: 14; abundance: many; v_gene: TRBV24-1; CDR3nt: TGTGCCACCAGTGATGGGTCGTCCAATGAAAAACTGTTTTTT; CDR3aa: CATSDGSSNEKLFF
j_gene: TRBJ1-1; d_gene: TRBD1; len: 15; abundance: -; v_gene: TRBV19; CDR3nt: TGTGCCAGTAGTCCGGGACAGGGGCCGAACACTGAAGCTTTCTTT; CDR3aa: CASSPGQGPNTEAFF
j_gene: TRBJ1-2; d_gene: TRBD1; len: 15; abundance: few; v_gene: TRBV7-3; CDR3nt: TGTGCCAGCAGCTCCGGACAGGGCCCGTATTATGGCTACACCTTC; CDR3aa: CASSSGQGPYYGYTF
j_gene: TRBJ1-1; d_gene: -; len: 14; abundance: few; v_gene: TRBV29-1; CDR3nt: TGCAGCGTTGATGTTATGGCCATGAACACTGAAGCTTTCTTT; CDR3aa: CSVDVMAMNTEAFF
j_gene: TRBJ2-2; d_gene: -; len: 16; abundance: many; v_gene: TRBV5-1; CDR3nt: TGCGCCAGCAGCTTGGATGGCAGAACGAACACCGGGGAGCTGTTTTTT; CDR3aa: CASSLDGRTNTGELFF
j_gene: TRBJ1-4; d_gene: -; len: 14; abundance: many; v_gene: TRBV7-9; CDR3nt: TGTGCCAGCAGCCCGGGCGGGGGGGATGAAAAACTGTTTTTT; CDR3aa: CASSPGGGDEKLFF
j_gene: TRBJ2-7; d_gene: -; len: 15; abundance: -; v_gene: TRBV19; CDR3nt: TGTGCCAGCTCCGAGCAGACCGGGACAAGTTACGAGCAGTACTTC; CDR3aa: CASSEQTGTSYEQYF
j_gene: TRBJ2-7; d_gene: TRBD2; len: 19; abundance: few; v_gene: TRBV18; CDR3nt: TGTGCCAGCTCACCGAACGTGGGACTAGCGGGGGGGCTAGTCTTTGAGCAGTACTTC; CDR3aa: CASSPNVGLAGGLVFEQYF
j_gene: TRBJ1-1; d_gene: -; len: 14; abundance: -; v_gene: TRBV7-8; CDR3nt: TGTGCCAGCAGCTTTGGCATTAACCCTGGGCTAACTTTCTTT; CDR3aa: CASSFGINPGLTFF
j_gene: TRBJ2-6; d_gene: TRBD2; len: 21; abundance: many; v_gene: TRBV5-1; CDR3nt: TGCGCCAGCAGCTTGTCGGGACTAGCGGGGGGTTTCCTCTCTGGGGCCAACGTCCTGACTTTC; CDR3aa: CASSLSGLAGGFLSGANVLTF
j_gene: TRBJ2-1; d_gene: TRBD2; len: 18; abundance: many; v_gene: TRBV5-8; CDR3nt: TGTGCCAGCAGCCAAGGACTAGCCGGCGCTACCTCCTACAATGAGCAGTTCTTC; CDR3aa: CASSQGLAGATSYNEQFF
j_gene: TRBJ2-7; d_gene: TRBD1; len: 14; abundance: -; v_gene: TRBV9; CDR3nt: TGCGCCAGAGCCGGGACAGGGGTCTCCTACGAGCAGTACTTC; CDR3aa: CARAGTGVSYEQYF
j_gene: TRBJ1-6; d_gene: -; len: 15; abundance: -; v_gene: TRBV2; CDR3nt: TGTGCCAGCAGTGAAGTCGGCCTGAGAGATTCACCCCTCCACTTT; CDR3aa: CASSEVGLRDSPLHF
j_gene: TRBJ2-7; d_gene: TRBD1; len: 14; abundance: once; v_gene: TRBV20-1; CDR3nt: TGCAGTGCTAGGGATCCGACAGGGGGCCACGAGCAGTACTTC; CDR3aa: CSARDPTGGHEQYF
j_gene: TRBJ1-2; d_gene: -; len: 13; abundance: -; v_gene: TRBV10-3; CDR3nt: TGTGCCATCAGTCCGGAGCAAGACTATGGCTACACCTTC; CDR3aa: CAISPEQDYGYTF
j_gene: TRBJ2-7; d_gene: TRBD1; len: 14; abundance: -; v_gene: TRBV20-1; CDR3nt: TGCAGTGCCAGAAGGACAGGGGGCGGCTACGAGCAGTACTTC; CDR3aa: CSARRTGGGYEQYF
j_gene: TRBJ2-3; d_gene: -; len: 11; abundance: many; v_gene: TRBV9; CDR3nt: TGTGCCAGCAGCATCTCAGATACGCAGTATTTT; CDR3aa: CASSISDTQYF